This T cell receptor (beta chain) was recovered during a study of technical replicates of blood from several donors. The method was immunoSEQ multiplex PCR; TCRdb's version includes in-frame clones alone and lacks a portion of them. The profile shows about 62,000 clones, 89% of them singletons. This clonotype was obtained from a human donor in good health. Some clones in this sample may be carry-over from other donors' samples. Sequencing was done on a sample of PBMCs.

The CDR3, as DNA: TGCGCCAGCAGCCAAGACCTCGGGAACGAGCAGTACTTC. Residues: CASSQDLGNEQYF. The chain uses TRBV4-3 and TRBJ2-7; the D gene is possibly TRBD2 (5 bases). V lost 0 bases, J lost 5 bases, and 8 bases lay in between. Germline V gene lookup returns CDR1 LGHNA and CDR2 YSLEER. The CDR3 has 13 residues.